Detailed here is one TCR beta chain. Its matching antigen is unknown. The record originates from a study of CD8 T cells in ankylosing spondylitis. Study outcomes and limitations: Several highly homologous variants formed a TCR beta motif that appeared characteristic of ankylosing spondylitis blood. Enrichment of disease-linked clones was reportedly significant in matched ankylosing spondylitis synovial fluid. Peripheral blood held disease-linked clones only at relatively low frequency, and these were CD8+.

CDR3 length equals 13 residues. Deletions cut 4 bases from V and 6 bases from J, with 10 bases between. CDR1 and CDR2 (germline): SGHKS, YYEKEE (reference sequence). Researchers built TCR beta libraries using quantitative 5'-RACE with molecular barcodes. MiXCR, run by TCRdb on the 5' RACE reads, gives a single entry per CDR3 protein. Among around 180,000 distinct CDR3 sequences listed, under 15% were seen once. This receptor was obtained from a female donor with ankylosing spondylitis or in good health (not recorded which). Sequencing was done on a sample of blood, either unsorted or a sorted T cell fraction (not recorded which). The chain carries TRBV5-5 and TRBJ2-2; D is perhaps TRBD1 (5 bases). The CDR3 bases are TGTGCCAGCAGCCCGGTCAGGGCCGGGGAGCTGTTTTTT. This gives the protein CASSPVRAGELFF.